This T cell receptor beta chain was captured in a study of blood T cells in healthy people across ages. Trimming shortened V by 2 bases and J by 0 bases, and 14 bases separated the two germline ends. The length of the CDR3 is 17 residues. The germline V gene has CDR1 LGHNA and CDR2 YNFKEQ. In its sample, this clonotype was seen a few times. Its specificity is unknown. For the second PCR, which ran for about 6 to 11 cycles, a sample-barcoded 5' primer and a J-beta primer mix were used. Template switching added a 12-random-nucleotide identifier to every cDNA molecule. TCRdb called the 5' RACE reads again in MiXCR, with one record for every CDR3 protein. Altogether about 1,400,000 distinct CDR3 sequences are present, roughly 40% being singletons, with the ten largest covering less than 8%. Regarding the study as a whole: Diversity was higher, and naive CD4+ cells more numerous, in long-lived donors than in aged donors.

The origin of this receptor is a woman aged 18-35 years in good health. V and J are TRBV4-2 and TRBJ1-3; weak D call: TRBD1 (6 bases). What was sequenced was blood. CDR3 bases: TGTGCCAGCAGCCAACGTCAGGGGAAGGTCTCTGGAAACACCATATATTTT. Its protein is CASSQRQGKVSGNTIYF.